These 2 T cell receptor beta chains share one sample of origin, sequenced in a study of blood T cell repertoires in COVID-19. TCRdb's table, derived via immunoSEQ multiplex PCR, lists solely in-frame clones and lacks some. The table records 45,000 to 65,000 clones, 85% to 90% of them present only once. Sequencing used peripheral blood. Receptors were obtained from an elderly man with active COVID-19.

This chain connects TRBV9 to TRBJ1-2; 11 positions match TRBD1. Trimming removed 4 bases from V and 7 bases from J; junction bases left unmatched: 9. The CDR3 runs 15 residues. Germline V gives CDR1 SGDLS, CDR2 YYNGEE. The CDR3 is CASSPGTGGMGGYTF. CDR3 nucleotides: TGTGCCAGCAGCCCCGGGACAGGGGGTATGGGTGGCTACACCTTC.

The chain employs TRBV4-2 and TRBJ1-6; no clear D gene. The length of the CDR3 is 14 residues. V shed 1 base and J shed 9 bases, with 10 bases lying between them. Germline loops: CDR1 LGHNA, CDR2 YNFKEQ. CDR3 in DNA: TGTGCCAGCAGCCAAGCCGGGGAGGGTTCACCCCTCCACTTT. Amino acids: CASSQAGEGSPLHF.